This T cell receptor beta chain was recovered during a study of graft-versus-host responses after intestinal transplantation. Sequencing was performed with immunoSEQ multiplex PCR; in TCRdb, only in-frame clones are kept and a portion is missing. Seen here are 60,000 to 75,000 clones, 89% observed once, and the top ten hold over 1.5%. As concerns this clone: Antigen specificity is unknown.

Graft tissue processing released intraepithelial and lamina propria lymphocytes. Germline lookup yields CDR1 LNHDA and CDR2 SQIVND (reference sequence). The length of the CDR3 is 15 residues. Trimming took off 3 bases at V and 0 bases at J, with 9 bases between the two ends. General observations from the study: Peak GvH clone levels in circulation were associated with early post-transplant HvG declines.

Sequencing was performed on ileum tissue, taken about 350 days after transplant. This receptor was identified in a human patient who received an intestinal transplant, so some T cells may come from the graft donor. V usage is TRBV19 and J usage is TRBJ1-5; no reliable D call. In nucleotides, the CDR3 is TGTGCCAGTAGTATGGGCGAATATAGCAATCAGCCCCAGCATTTT. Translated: CASSMGEYSNQPQHF.